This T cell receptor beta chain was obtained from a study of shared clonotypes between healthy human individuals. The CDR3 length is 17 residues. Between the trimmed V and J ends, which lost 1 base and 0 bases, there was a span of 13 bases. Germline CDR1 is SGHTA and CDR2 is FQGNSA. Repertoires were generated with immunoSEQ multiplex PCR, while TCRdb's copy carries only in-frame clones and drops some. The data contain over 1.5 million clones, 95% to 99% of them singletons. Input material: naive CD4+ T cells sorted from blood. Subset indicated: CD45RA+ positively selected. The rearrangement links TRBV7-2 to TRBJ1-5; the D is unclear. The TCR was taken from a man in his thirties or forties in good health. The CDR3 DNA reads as TGTGCCAGCAGCTTAGGTCGGGCAGATCATAGCAATCAGCCCCAGCATTTT. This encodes CASSLGRADHSNQPQHF.